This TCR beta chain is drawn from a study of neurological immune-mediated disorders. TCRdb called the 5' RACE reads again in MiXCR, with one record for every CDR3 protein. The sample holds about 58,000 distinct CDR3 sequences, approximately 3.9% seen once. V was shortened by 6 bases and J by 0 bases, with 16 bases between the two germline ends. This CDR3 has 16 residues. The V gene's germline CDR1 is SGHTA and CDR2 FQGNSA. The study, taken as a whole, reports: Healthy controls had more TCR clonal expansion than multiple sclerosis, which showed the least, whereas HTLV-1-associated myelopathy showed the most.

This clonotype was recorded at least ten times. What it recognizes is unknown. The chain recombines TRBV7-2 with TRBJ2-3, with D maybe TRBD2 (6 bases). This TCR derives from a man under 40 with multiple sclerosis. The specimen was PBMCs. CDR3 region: CASRRPGLTSTDTQYF. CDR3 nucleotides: TGTGCCAGCAGACGGCCGGGACTGACTAGCACAGATACGCAGTATTTT.